This T cell receptor beta chain emerged from a study of liver allograft versus peripheral blood T cells. About the study: Blood and transplanted-liver T cell receptor repertoires from recipients were compared.

As to this clonotype: Antigen specificity is unknown. A much larger clone lies one base from this, so it may be a read error.

TCRdb processed the reads anew with MiXCR; each CDR3 protein has one entry. This sample has some 14,000 distinct CDR3 sequences, with approximately 18% found just once. Study outcomes and limitations: Peripheral blood reportedly held T cell receptor repertoires that differed from those inside liver allografts.

In germline, CDR1 is MDHEN, CDR2 SYDVKM. The CDR3 length is 14 residues. This chain links TRBV28 with TRBJ1-2; D may be TRBD1 (5 bases). The TCR originated in a human patient who had a liver transplant. The T cells may partly be graft donor cells. Here the CDR3 reads CVALQGARDYGYTF. The CDR3 DNA sequence: TGTGTCGCCCTCCAGGGAGCCCGGGACTATGGCTACACCTTC.